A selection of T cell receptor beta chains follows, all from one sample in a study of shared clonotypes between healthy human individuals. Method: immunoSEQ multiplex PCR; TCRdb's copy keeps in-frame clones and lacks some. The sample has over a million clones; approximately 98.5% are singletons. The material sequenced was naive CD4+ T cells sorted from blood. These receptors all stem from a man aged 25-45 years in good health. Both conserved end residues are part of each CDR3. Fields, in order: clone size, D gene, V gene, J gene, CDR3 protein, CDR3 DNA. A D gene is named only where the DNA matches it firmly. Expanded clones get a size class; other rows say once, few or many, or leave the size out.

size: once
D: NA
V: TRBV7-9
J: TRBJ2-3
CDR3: CASSAVRVDTQYF
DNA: TGTGCCAGCAGCGCAGTCAGGGTAGATACGCAGTATTTT

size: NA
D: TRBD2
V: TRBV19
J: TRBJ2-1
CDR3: CASSQLGLADYNEQFF
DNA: TGTGCCAGTAGCCAGTTGGGACTAGCGGATTACAATGAGCAGTTCTTC

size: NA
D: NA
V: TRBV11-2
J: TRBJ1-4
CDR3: CASSLGRTATNEKLFF
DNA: TGTGCCAGCAGCTTAGGGAGGACAGCAACTAATGAAAAACTGTTTTTT

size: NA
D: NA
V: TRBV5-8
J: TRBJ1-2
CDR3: CASSLTGYGYTF
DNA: TGTGCCAGCAGCCTTACAGGGTATGGCTACACCTTC

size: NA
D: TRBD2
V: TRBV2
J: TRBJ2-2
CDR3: CAISGSRTGELFF
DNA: TGTGCCATTAGCGGGAGTCGCACCGGGGAGCTGTTTTTT

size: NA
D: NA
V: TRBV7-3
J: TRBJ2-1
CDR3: CASGIGATGTYNEQFF
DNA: TGTGCCAGCGGTATTGGTGCGACTGGGACGTACAATGAGCAGTTCTTC

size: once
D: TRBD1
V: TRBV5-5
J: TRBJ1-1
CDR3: CASSPLTGFNTEAFF
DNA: TGTGCCAGCAGCCCGTTGACAGGGTTCAACACTGAAGCTTTCTTT

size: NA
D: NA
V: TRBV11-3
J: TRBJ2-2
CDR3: CASSLRQNTGELFF
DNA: TGTGCCAGCAGCCTACGACAGAACACCGGGGAGCTGTTTTTT

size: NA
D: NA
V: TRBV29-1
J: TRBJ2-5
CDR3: CSVGPLPETQYF
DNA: TGCAGCGTTGGGCCCTTACCCGAGACCCAGTACTTC

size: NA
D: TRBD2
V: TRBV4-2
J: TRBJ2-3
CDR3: CASSQGEGGRVTDTQYF
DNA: TGTGCCAGCAGCCAAGGGGAAGGCGGGAGGGTCACAGATACGCAGTATTTT

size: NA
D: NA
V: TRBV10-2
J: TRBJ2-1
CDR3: CASSTTSNEQFF
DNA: TGCGCCAGCAGCACCACTTCCAATGAGCAGTTCTTC

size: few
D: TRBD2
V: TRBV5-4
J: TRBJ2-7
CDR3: CASSLALAGGYEQYF
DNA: TGTGCCAGCAGCTTGGCGCTAGCGGGAGGGTACGAGCAGTACTTC

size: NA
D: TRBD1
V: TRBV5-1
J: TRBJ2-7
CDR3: CASSLGSGGGEQYF
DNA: TGCGCCAGCAGCTTAGGGTCAGGGGGCGGGGAGCAGTACTTC

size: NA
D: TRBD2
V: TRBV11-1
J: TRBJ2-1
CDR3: CASSTQLAGERNEQFF
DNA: TGTGCCAGCAGCACTCAACTAGCGGGAGAGAGAAATGAGCAGTTCTTC

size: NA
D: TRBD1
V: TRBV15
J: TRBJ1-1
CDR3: CATSRVGQLANTEAFF
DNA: TGTGCCACCAGCAGAGTGGGACAGCTAGCGAACACTGAAGCTTTCTTT

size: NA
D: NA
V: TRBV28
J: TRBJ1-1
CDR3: CASRKPTGFTEAFF
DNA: TGTGCCAGCAGAAAGCCAACAGGGTTCACTGAAGCTTTCTTT

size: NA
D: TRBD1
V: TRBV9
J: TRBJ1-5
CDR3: CASSVGATGGQPQHF
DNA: TGTGCCAGCAGCGTAGGAGCTACAGGGGGACAGCCCCAGCATTTT

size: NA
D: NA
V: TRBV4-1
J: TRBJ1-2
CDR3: CASSQEAYGYTF
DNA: TGCGCCAGCAGCCAAGAGGCTTATGGCTACACCTTC

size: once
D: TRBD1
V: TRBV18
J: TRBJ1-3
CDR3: CASSPDRGVGNTIYF
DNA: TGTGCCAGCTCACCCGACAGGGGTGTCGGAAACACCATATATTTT

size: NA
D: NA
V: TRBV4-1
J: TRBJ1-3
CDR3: CASSQDGAGRLSGNTIYF
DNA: TGCGCCAGCAGCCAAGATGGGGCAGGGAGGCTATCTGGAAACACCATATATTTT

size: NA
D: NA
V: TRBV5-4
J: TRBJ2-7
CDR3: CASSQSGLYEQYF
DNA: TGTGCCAGCAGCCAGAGCGGGCTCTACGAGCAGTACTTC

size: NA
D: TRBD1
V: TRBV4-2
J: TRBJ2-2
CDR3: CASSQAGQGGTGELFF
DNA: TGTGCCAGCAGCCAAGCCGGACAGGGTGGCACCGGGGAGCTGTTTTTT

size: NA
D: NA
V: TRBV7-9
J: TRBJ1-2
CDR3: CASSSGSRVYGYTF
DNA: TGTGCCAGCAGCTCGGGCAGCAGGGTCTATGGCTACACCTTC

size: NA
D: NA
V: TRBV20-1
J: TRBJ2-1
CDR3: CSALGNNEQFF
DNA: TGCAGTGCTCTAGGGAACAATGAGCAGTTCTTC

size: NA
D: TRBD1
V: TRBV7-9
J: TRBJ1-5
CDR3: CASSSTGDEQPQHF
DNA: TGTGCCAGCAGCTCGACAGGGGATGAACAGCCCCAGCATTTT

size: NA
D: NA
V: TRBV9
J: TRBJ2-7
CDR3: CASSVATEAYEQYF
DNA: TGTGCCAGCAGCGTAGCGACGGAAGCCTACGAGCAGTACTTC

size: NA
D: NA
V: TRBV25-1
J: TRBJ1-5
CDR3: CASSDTSNQPQHF
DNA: TGTGCCAGCAGTGACACCAGCAATCAGCCCCAGCATTTT

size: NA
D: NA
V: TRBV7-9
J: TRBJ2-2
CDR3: CASRPDKNTGELFF
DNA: TGTGCCAGCAGACCCGATAAGAACACCGGGGAGCTGTTTTTT

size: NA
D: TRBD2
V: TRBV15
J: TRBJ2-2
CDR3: CATRRTSGNIYTGELFF
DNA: TGTGCCACCAGGCGGACTAGCGGGAATATATACACCGGGGAGCTGTTTTTT

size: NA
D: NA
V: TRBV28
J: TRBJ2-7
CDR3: CASSWNSWSGSDYEQYF
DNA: TGTGCCAGCAGTTGGAATAGCTGGTCAGGGTCAGACTACGAGCAGTACTTC

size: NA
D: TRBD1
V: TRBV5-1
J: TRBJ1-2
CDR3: CASSRPTGDYYGYTF
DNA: TGCGCCAGCAGCCGACCGACAGGGGATTATTATGGCTACACCTTC

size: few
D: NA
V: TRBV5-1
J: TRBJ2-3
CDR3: CASSHDSTDTQYF
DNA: TGCGCCAGCAGCCATGACAGCACAGATACGCAGTATTTT

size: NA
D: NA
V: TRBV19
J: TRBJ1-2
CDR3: CASSIGPAREDGYTF
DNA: TGTGCCAGTAGTATAGGGCCTGCCAGGGAGGATGGCTACACCTTC

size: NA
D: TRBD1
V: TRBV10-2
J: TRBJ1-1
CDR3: CASSAGTGGTEAFF
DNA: TGCGCCAGCAGTGCTGGGACAGGGGGCACTGAAGCTTTCTTT

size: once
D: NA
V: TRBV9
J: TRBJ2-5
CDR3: CASSVGSGTETQYF
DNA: TGTGCCAGCAGCGTAGGGTCCGGGACGGAGACCCAGTACTTC

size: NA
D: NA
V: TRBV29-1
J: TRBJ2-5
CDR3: CSVSGPETQYF
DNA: TGCAGCGTTTCGGGTCCGGAGACCCAGTACTTC

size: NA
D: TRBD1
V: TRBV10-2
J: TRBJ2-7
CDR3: CASSGTGVYEQYF
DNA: TGCGCCAGTTCCGGGACAGGAGTCTACGAGCAGTACTTC

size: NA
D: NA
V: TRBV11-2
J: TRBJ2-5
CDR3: CASSLDGGRETQYF
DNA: TGTGCCAGCAGCTTAGACGGGGGCAGGGAGACCCAGTACTTC

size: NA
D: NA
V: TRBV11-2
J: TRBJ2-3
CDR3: CASSLKQPSTDTQYF
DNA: TGTGCCAGCAGCTTAAAGCAGCCCAGCACAGATACGCAGTATTTT

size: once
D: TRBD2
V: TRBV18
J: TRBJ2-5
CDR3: CASSPLTGGGQETQYF
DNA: TGTGCCAGCTCACCACTGACGGGAGGGGGTCAAGAGACCCAGTACTTC